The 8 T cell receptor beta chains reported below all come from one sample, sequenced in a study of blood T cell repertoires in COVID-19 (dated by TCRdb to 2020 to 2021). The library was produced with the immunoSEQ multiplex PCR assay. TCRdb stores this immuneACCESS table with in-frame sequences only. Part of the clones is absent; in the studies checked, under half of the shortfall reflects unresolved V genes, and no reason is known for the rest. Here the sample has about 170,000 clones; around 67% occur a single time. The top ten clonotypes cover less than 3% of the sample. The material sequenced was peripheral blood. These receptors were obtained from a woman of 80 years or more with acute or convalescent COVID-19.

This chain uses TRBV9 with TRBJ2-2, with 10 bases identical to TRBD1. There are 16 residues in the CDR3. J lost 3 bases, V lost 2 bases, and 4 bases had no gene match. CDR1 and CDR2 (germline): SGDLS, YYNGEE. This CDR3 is CASSVGTGADTGELFF. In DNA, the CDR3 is TGTGCCAGCAGCGTTGGGACAGGGGCTGACACCGGGGAGCTGTTTTTT.

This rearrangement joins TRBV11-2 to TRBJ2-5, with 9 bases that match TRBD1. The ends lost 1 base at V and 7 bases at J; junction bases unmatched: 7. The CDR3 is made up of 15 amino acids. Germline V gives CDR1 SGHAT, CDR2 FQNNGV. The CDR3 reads CASSLGPGQGSTQYF. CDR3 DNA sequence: TGTGCCAGCAGCTTAGGGCCGGGACAGGGTTCGACCCAGTACTTC.

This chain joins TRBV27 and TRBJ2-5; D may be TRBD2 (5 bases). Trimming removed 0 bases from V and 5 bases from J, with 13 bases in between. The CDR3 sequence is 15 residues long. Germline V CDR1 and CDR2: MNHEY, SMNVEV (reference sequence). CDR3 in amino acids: CASSLSIGIVETQYF. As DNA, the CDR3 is TGTGCCAGCAGTTTATCAATCGGGATAGTGGAGACCCAGTACTTC.

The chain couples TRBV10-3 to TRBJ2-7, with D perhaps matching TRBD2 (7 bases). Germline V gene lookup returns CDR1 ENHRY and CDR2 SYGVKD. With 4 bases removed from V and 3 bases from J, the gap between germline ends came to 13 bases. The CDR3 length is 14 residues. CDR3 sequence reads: CAISGGGLGYEQYF. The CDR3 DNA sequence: TGTGCCATCAGTGGGGGGGGGCTCGGCTACGAGCAGTACTTC.

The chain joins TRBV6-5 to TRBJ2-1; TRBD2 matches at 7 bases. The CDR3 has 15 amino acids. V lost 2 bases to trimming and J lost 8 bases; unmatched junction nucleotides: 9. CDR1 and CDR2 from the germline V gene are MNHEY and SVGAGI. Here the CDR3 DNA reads TGTGCCAGCAGTTACGGGGGAGGGCCCCAGTATGAGCAGTTCTTC. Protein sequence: CASSYGGGPQYEQFF.

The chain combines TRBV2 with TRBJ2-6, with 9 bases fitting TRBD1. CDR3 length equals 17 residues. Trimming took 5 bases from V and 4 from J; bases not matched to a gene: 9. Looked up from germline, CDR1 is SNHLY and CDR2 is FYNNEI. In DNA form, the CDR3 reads TGTGCCAGCAGTAAGGGACAGGGAGAATCGGGGGCCAACGTCCTGACTTTC. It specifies CASSKGQGESGANVLTF.

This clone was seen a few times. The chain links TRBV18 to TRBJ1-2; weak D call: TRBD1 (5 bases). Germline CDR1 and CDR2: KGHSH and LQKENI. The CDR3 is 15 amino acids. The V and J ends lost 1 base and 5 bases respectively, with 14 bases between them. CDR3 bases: TGTGCCAGCTCACCACTCGTTAGAGCAGGGTATGGCTACACCTTC. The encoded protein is CASSPLVRAGYGYTF.

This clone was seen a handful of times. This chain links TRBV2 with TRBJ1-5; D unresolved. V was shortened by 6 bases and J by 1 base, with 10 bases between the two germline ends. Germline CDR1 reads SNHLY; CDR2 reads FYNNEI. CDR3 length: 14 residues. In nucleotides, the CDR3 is TGTGCCAGCAGGAGGGAGTGGAGCAATCAGCCCCAGCATTTT. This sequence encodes CASRREWSNQPQHF.